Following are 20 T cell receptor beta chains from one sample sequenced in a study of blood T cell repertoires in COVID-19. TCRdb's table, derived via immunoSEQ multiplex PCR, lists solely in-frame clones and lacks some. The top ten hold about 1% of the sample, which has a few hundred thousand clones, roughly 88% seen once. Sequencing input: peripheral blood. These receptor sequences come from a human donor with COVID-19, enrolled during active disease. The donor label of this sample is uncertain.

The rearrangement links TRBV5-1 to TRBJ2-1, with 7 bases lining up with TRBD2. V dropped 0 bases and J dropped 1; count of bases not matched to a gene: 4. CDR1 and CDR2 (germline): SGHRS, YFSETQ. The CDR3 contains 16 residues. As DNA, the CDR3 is TGCGCCAGCAGCTTGGCCGAGCGGGGTTCCTACAATGAGCAGTTCTTC. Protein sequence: CASSLAERGSYNEQFF.

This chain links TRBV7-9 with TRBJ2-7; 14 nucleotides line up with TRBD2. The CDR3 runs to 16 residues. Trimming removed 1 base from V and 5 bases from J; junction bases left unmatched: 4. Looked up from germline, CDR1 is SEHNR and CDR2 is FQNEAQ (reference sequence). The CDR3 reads CASSLGLAGGSDEQYF. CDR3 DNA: TGTGCCAGCAGCTTAGGACTAGCGGGAGGGAGCGACGAGCAGTACTTC. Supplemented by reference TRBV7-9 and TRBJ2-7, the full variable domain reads DTGVSQNPRHKITKRGQNVTFRCDPISEHNRLYWYRQTLGQGPEFLTYFQNEAQLEKSRLLSDRFSAERPKGSFSTLEIQRTEQGDSAMYLCASSLGLAGGSDEQYFGPGTRLTVT.

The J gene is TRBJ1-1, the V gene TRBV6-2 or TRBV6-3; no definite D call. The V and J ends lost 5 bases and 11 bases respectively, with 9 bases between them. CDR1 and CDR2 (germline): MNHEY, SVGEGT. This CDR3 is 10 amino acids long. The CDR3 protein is CASSGYGAFF. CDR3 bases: TGTGCCAGCAGTGGGTACGGGGCTTTCTTT.

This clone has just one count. Here the CDR3 DNA reads TGTGCCAGCAGTCGCAAGGGGACAGGGTATGGCAATCAGCCCCAGCATTTT. As protein: CASSRKGTGYGNQPQHF. The chain joins TRBV6-6 to TRBJ1-5; TRBD1 agrees at 9 bases. Losses at the gene ends were 5 bases for V and 2 bases for J; bases not matched to a gene: 10. Germline lookup yields CDR1 MNHNY and CDR2 SVGAGI (reference sequence). This CDR3 contains 17 residues.

The CDR3 sequence: CAWSVQAGNEQFF. CDR3 bases: TGTGCCTGGAGTGTACAAGCGGGCAATGAGCAGTTCTTC. The V gene is TRBV30, the J gene TRBJ2-1; TRBD2 might be the D (6 bases). V lost 0 bases, J lost 6 bases, and 9 bases lay in between. Germline CDR1 GTSNPN, CDR2 SVGIG (reference sequence). The CDR3 sequence is 13 residues long. The full variable domain, rest sourced from reference TRBV30 and TRBJ2-1, is SQTIHQWPATLVQPVGSPLSLECTVEGTSNPNLYWYRQAAGRGLQLLFYSVGIGQISSEVPQNLSASRPQDRQFILSSKKLLLSDSGFYLCAWSVQAGNEQFFGPGTRLTVL.

The CDR3 here is CSASTISGNEQFF. Written as DNA, the CDR3 is TGCAGTGCTAGTACCATCTCGGGCAATGAGCAGTTCTTC. J is TRBJ2-1 and V is TRBV20-1; D is uncertain. Trimming stripped 3 bases from V and 6 bases from J, with 12 bases between. Germline lookup yields CDR1 DFQATT and CDR2 SNEGSKA (reference sequence). This CDR3 has 13 residues.

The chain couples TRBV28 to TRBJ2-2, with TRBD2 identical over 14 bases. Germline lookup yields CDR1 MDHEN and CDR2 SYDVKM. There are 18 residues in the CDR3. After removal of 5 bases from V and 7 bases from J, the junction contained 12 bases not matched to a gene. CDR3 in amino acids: CASSLRGTSGRQGGELFF. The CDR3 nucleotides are TGTGCCAGCAGTCTGAGAGGGACTAGCGGGAGACAAGGCGGGGAGCTGTTTTTT.

CDR3: CASSQDLTGYNEKLFF. The DNA for the CDR3 is TGTGCCAGCAGCCAAGATTTGACAGGGTATAATGAAAAACTGTTTTTT. J is TRBJ1-4 and V is TRBV14; 7 bases agree with TRBD1. Germline assignment: CDR1 SGHDN and CDR2 FVKESK. Trimming at V came to 0 bases and at J to 4 bases, leaving 5 bases not matched to a gene. This CDR3 region has 16 residues.

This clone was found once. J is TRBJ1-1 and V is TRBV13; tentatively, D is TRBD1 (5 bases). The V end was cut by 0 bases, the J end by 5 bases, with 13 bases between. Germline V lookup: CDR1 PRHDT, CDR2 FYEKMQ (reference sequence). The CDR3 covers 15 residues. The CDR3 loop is CASSLGGGAWTEAFF. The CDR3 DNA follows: TGTGCCAGCAGCTTAGGCGGTGGGGCTTGGACTGAAGCTTTCTTT. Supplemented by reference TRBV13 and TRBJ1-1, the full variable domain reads AAGVIQSPRHLIKEKRETATLKCYPIPRHDTVYWYQQGPGQDPQFLISFYEKMQSDKGSIPDRFSAQQFSDYHSELNMSSLELGDSALYFCASSLGGGAWTEAFFGQGTRLTVV.

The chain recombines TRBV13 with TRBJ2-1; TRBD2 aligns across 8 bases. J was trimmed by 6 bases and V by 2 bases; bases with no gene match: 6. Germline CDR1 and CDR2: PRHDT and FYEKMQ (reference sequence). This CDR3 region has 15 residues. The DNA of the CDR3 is TGTGCCAGCAGCTTACGTCGGGAGGGCCTCAATGAGCAGTTCTTC. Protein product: CASSLRREGLNEQFF.

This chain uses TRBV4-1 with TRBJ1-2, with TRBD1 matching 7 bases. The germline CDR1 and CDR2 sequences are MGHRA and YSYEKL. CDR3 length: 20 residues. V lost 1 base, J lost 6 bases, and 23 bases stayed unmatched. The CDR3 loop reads CASSQVRIEREGQKRDGYTF. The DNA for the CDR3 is TGCGCCAGCAGCCAAGTGCGTATAGAACGAGAGGGACAGAAAAGAGATGGCTACACCTTC.

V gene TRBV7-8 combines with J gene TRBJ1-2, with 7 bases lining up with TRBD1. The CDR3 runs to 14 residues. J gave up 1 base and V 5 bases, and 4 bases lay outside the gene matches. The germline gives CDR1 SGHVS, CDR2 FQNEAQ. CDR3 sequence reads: CASSLGQFNYGYTF. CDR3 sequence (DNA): TGTGCCAGCAGCCTGGGACAGTTTAACTATGGCTACACCTTC.

The CDR3 reads CASSLLGSGRAIGELFF. In nucleotides, the CDR3 is TGTGCCAGCAGCTTATTGGGTAGCGGGAGGGCCATCGGGGAGCTGTTTTTT. V usage is TRBV7-3 and J usage is TRBJ2-2; 11 bases line up with TRBD2. Germline-derived CDR1 and CDR2 are SGHTA and FQGTGA. The trim removed 2 bases at V and 7 bases at J, leaving 9 bases unmatched. CDR3 size: 17 residues.

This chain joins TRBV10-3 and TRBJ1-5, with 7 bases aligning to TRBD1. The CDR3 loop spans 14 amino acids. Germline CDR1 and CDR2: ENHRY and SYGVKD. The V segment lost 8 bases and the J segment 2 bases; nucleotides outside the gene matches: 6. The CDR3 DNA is TGTGCCATCGGAGGGGGCGCGGGCAATCAGCCCCAGCATTTT. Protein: CAIGGGAGNQPQHF.

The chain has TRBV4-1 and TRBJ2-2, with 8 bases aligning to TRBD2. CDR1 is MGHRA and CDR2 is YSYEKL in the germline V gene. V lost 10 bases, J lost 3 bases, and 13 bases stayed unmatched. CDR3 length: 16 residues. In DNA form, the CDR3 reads TGCGCCACCAAAAGCGGGAGAGTAAGGGACACCGGGGAGCTGTTTTTT. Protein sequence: CATKSGRVRDTGELFF.

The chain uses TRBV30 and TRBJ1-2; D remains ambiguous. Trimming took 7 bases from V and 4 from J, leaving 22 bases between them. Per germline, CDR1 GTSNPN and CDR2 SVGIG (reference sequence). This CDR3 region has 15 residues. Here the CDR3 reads CAYRSGLTSSYGYTF. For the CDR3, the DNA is TGTGCCTATAGGTCGGGGTTAACATCATCCTATGGCTACACCTTC.

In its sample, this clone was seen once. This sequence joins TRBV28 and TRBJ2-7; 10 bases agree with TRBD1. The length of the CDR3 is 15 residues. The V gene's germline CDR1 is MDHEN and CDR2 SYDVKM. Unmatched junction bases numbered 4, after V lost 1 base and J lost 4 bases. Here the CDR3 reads CASSLFGTGAYEQYF. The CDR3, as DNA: TGTGCCAGCAGTTTATTCGGGACAGGGGCTTACGAGCAGTACTTC. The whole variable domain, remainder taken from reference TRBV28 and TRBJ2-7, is DVKVTQSSRYLVKRTGEKVFLECVQDMDHENMFWYRQDPGLGLRLIYFSYDVKMKEKGDIPEGYSVSREKKERFSLILESASTNQTSMYLCASSLFGTGAYEQYFGPGTRLTVT.

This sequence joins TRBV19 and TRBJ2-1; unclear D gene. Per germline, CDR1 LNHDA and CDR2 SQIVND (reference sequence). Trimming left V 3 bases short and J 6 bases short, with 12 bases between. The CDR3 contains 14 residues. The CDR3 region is CASSIAAARNEQFF. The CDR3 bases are TGTGCCAGTAGTATTGCGGCAGCCCGCAATGAGCAGTTCTTC.

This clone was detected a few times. The CDR3 is CAWSPGRDRELFF. Here the CDR3 DNA reads TGTGCCTGGAGTCCAGGGAGGGATCGGGAGCTGTTTTTT. The chain joins TRBV30 to TRBJ2-2, with 7 bases lining up with TRBD2. Trimming removed 2 bases from V and 9 bases from J; junction bases left unmatched: 6. Per the germline V gene, CDR1 is GTSNPN and CDR2 is SVGIG (reference sequence). The CDR3 has 13 amino acids.

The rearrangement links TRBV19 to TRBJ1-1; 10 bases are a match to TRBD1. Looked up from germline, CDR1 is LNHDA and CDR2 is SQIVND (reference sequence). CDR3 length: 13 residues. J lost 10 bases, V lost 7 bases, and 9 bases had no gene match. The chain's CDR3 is CASNKGTGDRAFF. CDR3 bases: TGTGCCAGTAACAAAGGGACAGGGGACCGAGCTTTCTTT.